One TCR beta chain is described in this entry. Trimming stripped 1 base from V and 0 bases from J, with 8 bases between. The CDR3 is made up of 15 amino acids. Germline V gene sequence: CDR1 SGHTA, CDR2 FQGNSA. The record originates from a study of CD8 T cells in Susac syndrome. From blood CD8+ and CD4+ T cells, TCR beta sequences were generated. RNA amounts of about 0.5 to 1 ug underwent reverse transcription with random hexamers. Amplification of the TCR beta CDR3 was carried out by immunoSEQ multiplex PCR, which spanned a total of 54 Vbeta and 13 Jbeta segments. A single record per CDR3 protein comes from TCRdb applying MiXCR to the immunoSEQ multiplex PCR reads. The table records about 200,000 distinct CDR3 sequences, 85% to 95% of them present only once.

The sequence was collected from a human donor in good health. Sample: CD4+ T cells from PBMCs. The chain has TRBV7-2 and TRBJ2-3, with D unresolved. CDR3 nucleotides: TGTGCCAGCAGCTTAGAGTCGGCTAGCACAGATACGCAGTATTTT. Encoded protein: CASSLESASTDTQYF.